This TCR beta chain was identified in a study of cytomegalovirus exposure and HLA in healthy donors. Study-wide findings and caveats: The authors later found TCR association rates varying by HLA locus, with DRB1 most and HLA-C fewest.

Worth noting for this clone: The antigen remains undetermined.

CDR1 and CDR2 from the germline V gene are SGHVS and FNYEAQ. The V and J ends lost 3 bases and 3 bases respectively, with 12 bases between them. This CDR3 is 14 amino acids long. It was with 60 Vbeta and 13 Jbeta primers that the PCR ran. Profiled with immunoSEQ multiplex PCR; TCRdb holds only in-frame clones, not every one. The sample has 93,000 or so clones; roughly 66% are singletons. Sequencing was performed on PBMCs. This TCR was recovered from a woman aged 50 to 60 in good health and CMV-seronegative. This chain joins TRBV7-6 and TRBJ2-7, with D maybe TRBD1 (5 bases). CDR3 loop: CASSLSGAGYEQYF. The CDR3 coding sequence is TGTGCCAGCAGCTTGAGTGGGGCCGGCTACGAGCAGTACTTC.